This T cell receptor (beta chain) was profiled in a study of T-cell reconstitution after alpha-beta-depleted transplantation in children. Concerning this clonotype: Its target is unknown.

The TCRbeta library was prepared with unique molecular identifiers. TCRdb re-analysed the PCR reads in MiXCR, keeping a single row per CDR3 protein. The repertoire holds fewer than 750,000 distinct CDR3 sequences, 23% seen once, with 13% to 15% in the top ten. The CDR3 extends over 14 amino acids. Trimming removed 6 bases from V and 5 bases from J, with 16 bases in between. Germline V gene lookup returns CDR1 DFQATT and CDR2 SNEGSKA (reference sequence). Notes on the study in general: At around two months after transplant, the alpha-beta T cells were reportedly derived from several hundred expanded clones that came from non-depleted graft cells. It was surviving recipient T cells and thymic progenitors that gave some patients high TCRbeta diversity at day 60. Counts and diversity of T cells one year after transplant came mostly from newly produced T cells.

Source: PBMCs, mostly from graft donor cells, taken 360 days after TCRalphabeta/CD19-depleted stem cell transplant. The chain carries TRBV20-1 and TRBJ1-4, with D unclear. The TCR was taken from a boy less than two years old who had a stem cell transplant for acute myeloid leukemia, so the T cells may come from the graft donor. The CDR3 loop is CSALDPNRNEKLFF. The CDR3 DNA reads TGCAGTGCCTTAGACCCAAATAGAAATGAAAAACTGTTTTTT.